This TCR beta chain is from a study of T-cell memory formation after mild COVID-19 (dated by TCRdb to about 2021). About the study as a whole: TCR sequence clusters from the two donors were found to be largely donor specific. T-cell clones expanding and contracting after mild COVID-19 in a couple of donors were tracked by longitudinal TCRalpha and TCRbeta repertoire sequencing. The cohort comprised two young, previously healthy adult volunteers, one female and one male. The research as a whole found: Whether the second-wave clones peaking on day 37 were SARS-CoV-2 specific was not confirmed. The study covered only a couple of mild cases, and larger cohorts including severe cases with pre-infection samples were considered necessary. Clones contracting from day 15 to 85 had balanced CD4/CD8 phenotypes, while a second wave expanding from day 15 to 37 was biased towards CD4+. Contracting CD4+ clones were found mainly in CM and EM memory subsets, while CD8+ clones were enriched in EMRA. Some responding clones were found in pre-infection memory, which suggests that pre-existing cross-reactive memory T cells took part in the SARS-CoV-2 response.

This clonotype has ten or more counts. Its antigen remains unidentified. Base qualities were left out, and no much larger clone turns up one base away. For CDR1 and CDR2, the germline V gene lists SGDLS and YYNGEE. The trim is 4 bases for V and 9 bases for J, with a gap of 17 bases between the germline ends. The CDR3 sequence holds 15 residues, the cysteine and phenylalanine included. The retained sequence is limited to the CDR3, 45 bases, with the frame set at the first base. Ficoll-Paque density gradient centrifugation was used to isolate PBMCs. For sequencing, an Illumina NovaSeq 6000 was employed. Using 5'RACE with constant-segment primers, TCRalpha and TCRbeta cDNA libraries were constructed, with sample barcodes and unique molecular identifiers added in the process. RNA was extracted from every sample with Trizol reagent. The libraries were amplified in two PCR steps, and the second step added a second sample barcode and Illumina TruSeq adapters. Sequencing of the libraries was done on an Illumina NovaSeq, producing 2 x 150 bp paired-end reads. Regarding the original processing steps: Demultiplexing of reads and collapsing into UMI-guided consensus sequences were performed with migec v1.2.7. With mixcr v2.1.11, UMI consensuses were aligned to TRA and TRB V and J templates and assembled into clonotypes. A clonotype was counted as expanded or contracted only when both edgeR and NoisET called the clonotype significant, with the noise models trained on biological replicates. edgeR calls used a false discovery rate-adjusted p below 0.01 and a log2 fold-change threshold of 1. As an exploratory analysis of dynamics, max-normalized trajectories of the 1000 most abundant clonotypes were examined by PCA with hierarchical clustering. Separately sequenced CD4+ and CD8+ repertoires were used to assign the CD4 or CD8 phenotype of responding clones. TCRdb applied fastp at Q25 and MiXCR to the public reads, then kept only in-frame beta chains. Each CDR3 protein gets just one entry, which takes the most common genes and DNA from the rows behind it. TCRdb's processing, not the study's, gives the V and J calls here. For this sample there are 40,000 to 60,000 distinct CDR3 sequences; around 10% appear just once. The ten largest clones represent approximately 10% of the sample.

This TCR was recovered from an adult woman who had mild COVID-19 (a few samples of this study predate the infection). The sample titles of this study are shuffled in the database, so cell type and time point are left out; the donor was told from shared clones. Sequenced material: PBMCs or a T cell subset sorted from them (not recorded which). The sequence is built from TRBV9 and TRBJ1-6, and TRBD1 may be the D gene, going by 5 matching bases. CDR3 reads: CASSQRGVSGSPLHF. The sequence in DNA is TGTGCCAGCAGCCAGAGAGGGGTCTCCGGTTCACCCCTCCACTTT.